These T cell receptor beta chains were read from a single sample in a study of blood T cell repertoires in COVID-19. Measured with immunoSEQ multiplex PCR; TCRdb has only the in-frame clones, and not every one. Of 270,000 or so clones listed, roughly 89% are singletons. The source material was peripheral blood. The receptors stem from a woman in her sixties with COVID-19, enrolled during active disease. CDR3s include the opening cysteine and the closing phenylalanine or tryptophan. A D gene is named only where the DNA matches it firmly. Size tells how often a clone was seen (once, few, many) or the class of an expanded clone, and some rows leave it out.

V	J	size	D	CDR3	DNA
TRBV12-5	TRBJ2-3	once	-	CASARALSTDTQYF	TGTGCTAGTGCCCGCGCCCTTAGCACAGATACGCAGTATTTT
TRBV7-3	TRBJ2-3	-	-	CASSLSGVGGTDTQYF	TGTGCCAGCAGCTTAAGCGGGGTGGGGGGCACAGATACGCAGTATTTT
TRBV7-2	TRBJ1-5	-	TRBD1	CASSDPPGQGNQPQHF	TGTGCCAGCAGCGACCCGCCCGGACAGGGTAATCAGCCCCAGCATTTT
TRBV18	TRBJ1-1	-	-	CASSPSGVPSPEAFF	TGTGCCAGCTCACCATCAGGGGTCCCGTCCCCTGAAGCTTTCTTT
TRBV4-3	TRBJ1-5	-	-	CASSQESGGSNQPQHF	TGCGCCAGCAGCCAAGAATCGGGGGGGAGCAATCAGCCCCAGCATTTT
TRBV7-9	TRBJ1-6	-	TRBD1	CASSLSGQGTHSPLHF	TGTGCCAGCAGCTTATCAGGACAGGGGACCCATTCACCCCTCCACTTT
TRBV9	TRBJ1-4	-	TRBD1	CASSGGAGQEVQLFF	TGTGCCAGCAGCGGGGGGGCTGGACAGGAGGTTCAACTGTTTTTT
TRBV9	TRBJ1-1	few	-	CASSLDQRDTEAFF	TGTGCCAGCAGCCTCGATCAACGGGACACTGAAGCTTTCTTT
TRBV6-2/TRBV6-3	TRBJ1-6	few	-	CASSPTGDYNSPLHF	TGTGCCAGCAGCCCGACGGGGGACTATAATTCACCCCTCCACTTT
TRBV29-1	TRBJ1-2	-	-	CSVHQGYGYTF	TGCAGCGTTCATCAGGGCTATGGCTACACCTTC
TRBV30	TRBJ1-6	-	TRBD1	CAWIDQGALYNSPLHF	TGTGCCTGGATTGATCAGGGGGCCCTTTATAATTCACCCCTCCACTTT
TRBV6-5	TRBJ2-7	-	TRBD1	CASSYQGQYSYEQYF	TGTGCCAGCAGTTACCAGGGACAGTACTCCTACGAGCAGTACTTC
TRBV7-8	TRBJ2-4	once	-	CASSFATTKNIQYF	TGTGCCAGCAGCTTCGCTACGACCAAAAACATTCAGTACTTC
TRBV3-1/TRBV3-2	TRBJ2-5	-	-	CASSQDLQGETQYF	TGTGCCAGCAGCCAAGATCTCCAGGGGGAGACCCAGTACTTC
TRBV7-3	TRBJ2-1	-	-	CASSFGTGDYNEQFF	TGTGCCAGCAGCTTCGGGACGGGAGACTACAATGAGCAGTTCTTC
TRBV30	TRBJ1-3	-	-	CAWSAGQIGNTIYF	TGTGCCTGGAGTGCTGGGCAGATTGGAAACACCATATATTTT
TRBV5-1	TRBJ2-4	-	-	CASSLVTGRNIQYF	TGCGCCAGCAGCTTGGTGACAGGGAGGAACATTCAGTACTTC
TRBV5-1	TRBJ1-5	few	TRBD1	CASSSGQGGNQPQHF	TGCGCCAGCAGCTCTGGACAGGGTGGGAATCAGCCCCAGCATTTT